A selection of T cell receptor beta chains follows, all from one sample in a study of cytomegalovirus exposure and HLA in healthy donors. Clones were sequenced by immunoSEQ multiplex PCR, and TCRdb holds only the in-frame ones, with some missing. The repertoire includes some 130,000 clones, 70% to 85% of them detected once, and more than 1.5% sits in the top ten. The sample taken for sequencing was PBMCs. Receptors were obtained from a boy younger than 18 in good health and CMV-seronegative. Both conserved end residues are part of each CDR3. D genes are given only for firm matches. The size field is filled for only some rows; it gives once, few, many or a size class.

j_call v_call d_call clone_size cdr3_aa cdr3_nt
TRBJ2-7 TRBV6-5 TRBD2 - CASSLSGGAFYEQYF TGTGCCAGCAGTCTAAGCGGGGGGGCCTTCTACGAGCAGTACTTC
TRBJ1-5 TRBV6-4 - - CASSVGRASNQPQHF TGTGCCAGCAGTGTCGGCAGGGCCAGCAATCAGCCCCAGCATTTT
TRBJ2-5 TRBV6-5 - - CASTRDSQETQYF TGTGCCAGCACCAGAGACAGTCAAGAGACCCAGTACTTC
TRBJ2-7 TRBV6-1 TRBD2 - CASSETSGPYEQYF TGTGCCAGCAGTGAAACTAGCGGTCCCTACGAGCAGTACTTC
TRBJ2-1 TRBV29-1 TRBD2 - CSAPGTSGIEQFF TGCAGCGCCCCCGGGACTAGCGGGATTGAGCAGTTCTTC
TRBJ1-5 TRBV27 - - CASSLGLSQPQHF TGTGCCAGCAGTTTAGGCCTTAGCCAGCCCCAGCATTTT
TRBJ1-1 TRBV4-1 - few CASRGPLMNTEAFF TGCGCCAGCAGGGGGCCCTTGATGAACACTGAAGCTTTCTTT
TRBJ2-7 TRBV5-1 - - CASSLGQIYEQYF TGCGCCAGCAGCTTGGGACAGATCTACGAGCAGTACTTC
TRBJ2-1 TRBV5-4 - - CASSFMNEQFF TGTGCCAGCAGCTTTATGAATGAGCAGTTCTTC
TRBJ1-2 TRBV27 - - CASTPTGAKSRRPGYTF TGTGCCAGCACCCCGACAGGAGCCAAATCCCGACGGCCCGGCTACACCTTC
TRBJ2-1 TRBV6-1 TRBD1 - CASSDDRDRVRDEQFF TGTGCCAGCAGTGATGACCGGGACAGGGTTCGTGATGAGCAGTTCTTC
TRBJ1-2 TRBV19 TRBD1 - CASMPLLTGDDGYTF TGTGCCAGTATGCCGTTACTTACAGGGGACGATGGCTACACCTTC
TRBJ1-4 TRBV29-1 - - CSGGGASNEKLFF TGCAGCGGAGGTGGGGCTTCTAATGAAAAACTGTTTTTT
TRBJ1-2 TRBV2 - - CASSFDMSGYTF TGTGCCAGCAGTTTCGACATGAGTGGCTACACCTTC
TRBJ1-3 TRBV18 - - CASSPPRVSGNTIYF TGTGCCAGCTCACCACCGAGAGTCTCTGGAAACACCATATATTTT
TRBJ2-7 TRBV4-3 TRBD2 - CASSQGLAVSYEQYF TGCGCCAGCAGCCAGGGACTAGCGGTTTCCTACGAGCAGTACTTC
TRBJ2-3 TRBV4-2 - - CASSQVVSSTDTQYF TGTGCCAGCAGCCAAGTTGTGTCTAGCACAGATACGCAGTATTTT
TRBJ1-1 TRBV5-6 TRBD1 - CASSWGTGLNTEAFF TGTGCCAGCAGCTGGGGGACAGGATTGAACACTGAAGCTTTCTTT
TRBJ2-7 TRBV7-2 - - CASSPTRGPPYYEQYF TGTGCCAGCAGCCCGACGAGAGGGCCACCCTACTACGAGCAGTACTTC
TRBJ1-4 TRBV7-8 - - CASSLVGRTNEKLFF TGTGCCAGCAGCTTAGTTGGCAGAACTAATGAAAAACTGTTTTTT
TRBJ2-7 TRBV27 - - CASSSRDRGGEQYF TGTGCCAGCAGTTCACGGGACAGAGGGGGGGAGCAGTACTTC
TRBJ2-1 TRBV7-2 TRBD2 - CASSLSRLAVNEQFF TGTGCCAGCAGCTTAAGCCGACTAGCAGTCAATGAGCAGTTCTTC
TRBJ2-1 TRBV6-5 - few CASSYSGFNEQFF TGTGCCAGCAGTTACTCCGGGTTCAATGAGCAGTTCTTC
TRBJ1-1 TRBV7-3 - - CASSFNRLDPEAFF TGTGCCAGCAGCTTTAACAGACTAGACCCTGAAGCTTTCTTT
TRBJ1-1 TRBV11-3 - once CASSLDRENEAFF TGTGCCAGCAGCTTAGATCGGGAGAATGAAGCTTTCTTT
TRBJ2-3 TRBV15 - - CATSRAGGTDTQYF TGTGCCACCAGCAGAGCGGGAGGCACAGATACGCAGTATTTT
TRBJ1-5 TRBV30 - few CAWRGGVGQPQHF TGTGCCTGGAGGGGAGGGGTTGGTCAGCCCCAGCATTTT
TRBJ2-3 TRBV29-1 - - CSVEFAGRSTDTQYF TGCAGCGTTGAGTTTGCGGGACGTAGCACAGATACGCAGTATTTT